These T cell receptor beta chains were read from a single sample in a study of cytomegalovirus exposure and HLA in healthy donors. Sequencing was performed with immunoSEQ multiplex PCR; in TCRdb, only in-frame clones are kept and a portion is missing. The sample lists some 180,000 clones, roughly 13% occurring once. The specimen was PBMCs. Every receptor here comes from a man aged 50 to 60 in good health and CMV-seropositive. CDR3s include the opening cysteine and the closing phenylalanine or tryptophan. A D gene is named only where the DNA matches it firmly. Clone size is stated in some rows and not others, as once, few, many or a class when expanded.

v_call	j_call	clone_size	d_call	cdr3_nt	cdr3_aa
TRBV4-2	TRBJ1-1	few	NA	TGTGCCAGCAGCCAAGAGAGTGCCAGGGCGAACACTGAAGCTTTCTTT	CASSQESARANTEAFF
TRBV28	TRBJ1-5	few	NA	TGTGCCAGCAGTCCAACTTTAAACAATCAGCCCCAGCATTTT	CASSPTLNNQPQHF
TRBV5-1	TRBJ2-2	NA	NA	TGCGCCAGCAGCTTGGAACAGGGGAACACCGGGGAGCTGTTTTTT	CASSLEQGNTGELFF
TRBV18	TRBJ1-1	NA	NA	TGTGCCAGCTCACCACCGCCCCTAGACACTGAAGCTTTCTTT	CASSPPPLDTEAFF
TRBV19	TRBJ1-5	NA	NA	TGTGCCAGTAGGCCTCGGGGCGGGGGCAATCAGCCCCAGCATTTT	CASRPRGGGNQPQHF
TRBV6-5	TRBJ2-3	few	NA	TGTGCCAGCAGCCCCTCCTTCGTCACAGATACGCAGTATTTT	CASSPSFVTDTQYF
TRBV11-2	TRBJ2-7	NA	NA	TGTGCCAGCAGCCCCATCGGGGTAGCTAGCTACGAGCAGTACTTC	CASSPIGVASYEQYF
TRBV6-1	TRBJ2-1	few	NA	TGTGCCAGCGGAGGGACAGCAGGCAATGAGCAGTTCTTC	CASGGTAGNEQFF
TRBV2	TRBJ1-6	NA	TRBD1	TGTGCCAGCAGGGGGGACAGCCTGGGGTCACCCCTCCACTTT	CASRGDSLGSPLHF
TRBV15	TRBJ2-7	few	TRBD2	TGTGCCACCAGCAGAGATCGATTACTAGCGGGATCCTACGAGCAGTACTTC	CATSRDRLLAGSYEQYF
TRBV18	TRBJ1-3	NA	TRBD1	TGTGCCAGCTCAACAGGGGGACCCTCTGGAAACACCATATATTTT	CASSTGGPSGNTIYF
TRBV25-1	TRBJ2-3	NA	TRBD1	TGTGCCAGCAGTGAATCCACAGGGGAAGATACGCAGTATTTT	CASSESTGEDTQYF
TRBV9	TRBJ1-6	few	NA	TGTGCCAGCAGCGTAGAAACAGCCCGCTCCTATAATTCACCCCTCCACTTT	CASSVETARSYNSPLHF
TRBV6-5	TRBJ1-5	few	TRBD1	TGTGCCAGCAGGGACAGGGAGGGTCAGCCCCAGCATTTT	CASRDREGQPQHF
TRBV7-9	TRBJ2-5	NA	TRBD1	TGTGCCAGCAGCCCTACCCAGACAGGGCAAGAGACCCAGTACTTC	CASSPTQTGQETQYF
TRBV4-3	TRBJ1-5	NA	NA	TGCGCCAGCAGCCAAGGGTTAGGCGGCTATCAGCCCCAGCATTTT	CASSQGLGGYQPQHF
TRBV19	TRBJ1-4	NA	TRBD1	TGTGCCAGTAGTAGAAACAGGGGGACGAGGGAAAAACTGTTTTTT	CASSRNRGTREKLFF
TRBV4-3	TRBJ1-2	NA	TRBD1	TGCGCCAGCAGCCAAGGGGACAGGGAGACATCTGACGGCTACACCTTC	CASSQGDRETSDGYTF
TRBV4-3	TRBJ1-4	NA	NA	TGCGCCAGCAGCCACGATATGACAGCTTCTAATGAAAAACTGTTTTTT	CASSHDMTASNEKLFF
TRBV11-3	TRBJ2-1	few	NA	TGTGCCAGCAGCTGGGGCCTATCCTACAATGAGCAGTTCTTC	CASSWGLSYNEQFF
TRBV9	TRBJ1-4	NA	NA	TGTGCCAGCAGCCCCCACTTATCAACTAATGAAAAACTGTTTTTT	CASSPHLSTNEKLFF
TRBV5-6	TRBJ2-3	few	NA	TGTGCCAGCAGCTTCGAACGCATTCGGGCAGATACGCAGTATTTT	CASSFERIRADTQYF
TRBV6-6	TRBJ1-2	NA	NA	TGTGCCAGCATTATTACCGGAGTGGACTATGGCTACACCTTC	CASIITGVDYGYTF
TRBV10-1	TRBJ1-1	NA	TRBD1	TGCGCCAGCAGTTTTGGACAGGGGCGGGACACTGAAGCTTTCTTT	CASSFGQGRDTEAFF
TRBV25-1	TRBJ2-3	NA	NA	TGTGCCAGCAGGAGGACTCAATTCACAGATACGCAGTATTTT	CASRRTQFTDTQYF
TRBV27	TRBJ2-1	few	TRBD2	TGTGCCAGCAGGGAGTCGGGACTACCGGGGCAGTTCTTC	CASRESGLPGQFF
TRBV5-1	TRBJ1-3	few	NA	TGCGCCAGCAGCGCGGACAGCTCTGGAAACACCATATATTTT	CASSADSSGNTIYF
TRBV7-2	TRBJ2-1	NA	TRBD2	TGTGCCAGCAGCGATATTGAGCGGGGGGGCCGTTTCTTC	CASSDIERGGRFF
TRBV19	TRBJ2-1	few	TRBD1	TGTGCCAGTAGCCCCGACAGGGGGGCCTACAATGAGCAGTTCTTC	CASSPDRGAYNEQFF
TRBV4-3	TRBJ2-2	few	NA	TGCGCCAGCAGCCAAGACTCGGCCGGGGCCGGGGAGCTGTTTTTT	CASSQDSAGAGELFF
TRBV2	TRBJ2-3	few	TRBD1	TGTGCCAGCAGTTTAGACAGGGCTGACACAGATACGCAGTATTTT	CASSLDRADTDTQYF
TRBV5-8	TRBJ2-7	NA	NA	TGTGCCAGCAGCTTCGAGGGCAGTTCCTACGAGCAGTACTTC	CASSFEGSSYEQYF
TRBV4-1	TRBJ1-1	NA	NA	TGCGCCAGCAGCCAAGATGGACGGGGGGCCAGGACTGAAGCTTTCTTT	CASSQDGRGARTEAFF
TRBV27	TRBJ2-1	few	TRBD1	TGTGCCAGCAGGAGGACAGGCTACAATGAGCAGTTCTTC	CASRRTGYNEQFF
TRBV30	TRBJ1-6	few	TRBD1	TGTGCCTGGGGCGGACAGGGGCCGACACCCCTCCACTTT	CAWGGQGPTPLHF
TRBV6-5	TRBJ2-1	few	NA	TGTGCCAGCAGTTACCCCGAAAGGAGTGAGCAGTTCTTC	CASSYPERSEQFF
TRBV7-9	TRBJ1-3	NA	NA	TGTGCCAGCCAGCGCTCTGGAAACACCATATATTTT	CASQRSGNTIYF
TRBV5-8	TRBJ1-5	NA	TRBD1	TGTGCCAGCAGCCCGGGACAGTCCAGCAATCAGCCCCAGCATTTT	CASSPGQSSNQPQHF
TRBV19	TRBJ2-7	few	TRBD1	TGTGCCAGTAGTCCCTCCGGGACAGGGACCTACGAGCAGTACTTC	CASSPSGTGTYEQYF
TRBV6-6	TRBJ1-3	NA	NA	TGTGCCAGCAGGCTCGTCCAGGGCGCCTACGGAAACACCATATATTTT	CASRLVQGAYGNTIYF
TRBV5-1	TRBJ1-4	few	NA	TGCGCCAGCAGCGCGAGGCGGGGGCGAGAAAAACTGTTTTTT	CASSARRGREKLFF
TRBV5-1	TRBJ1-5	NA	NA	TGCGCCAGCAGCTTGGGGACGGACATGAATCAGCCCCAGCATTTT	CASSLGTDMNQPQHF
TRBV11-2	TRBJ1-2	few	TRBD1	TGTGCCAGCAGCTTAGTTGGTACAGGGGTAGGCTATGGCTACACCTTC	CASSLVGTGVGYGYTF
TRBV2	TRBJ1-4	NA	NA	TGTGCCAGCAGAGCGGGGTCAGGGGCGGGTGAAAAACTGTTTTTT	CASRAGSGAGEKLFF
TRBV10-3	TRBJ1-1	few	NA	TGTGCCTCATCCCCCACGACAGGGAACACTGAAGCTTTCTTT	CASSPTTGNTEAFF
TRBV7-3	TRBJ2-5	NA	TRBD2	TGTGCCAGCAGTTGGAGCGGGGGACAAGAGACCCAGTACTTC	CASSWSGGQETQYF
TRBV4-1	TRBJ2-1	NA	TRBD2	TGCGCCAGCAGCCAGAGCGGGGGGGCATTTCGGAGCAATGAGCAGTTCTTC	CASSQSGGAFRSNEQFF
TRBV10-3	TRBJ2-1	NA	NA	TGTGCCATCAGTGTAGGCGGGGATAACAATGAGCAGTTCTTC	CAISVGGDNNEQFF
TRBV5-1	TRBJ1-1	NA	TRBD1	TGCGCCAGCAGCCAAGAATTCACAGGGGTTGGAACTGAAGCTTTCTTT	CASSQEFTGVGTEAFF
TRBV7-9	TRBJ1-5	few	NA	TGTGCCAGCGCTCCGGGTTCCTACAATCAGCCCCAGCATTTT	CASAPGSYNQPQHF
TRBV5-4	TRBJ2-3	few	TRBD2	TGTGCCAGCAGCGGGGGACTAGCGACAGATACGCAGTATTTT	CASSGGLATDTQYF
TRBV5-6	TRBJ2-7	few	TRBD1	TGTGCCAGCAGCCAGGACAGGGCCTACGAGCAGTACTTC	CASSQDRAYEQYF
TRBV7-2	TRBJ2-5	NA	TRBD2	TGTGCCAGCAGCTCGGTCCCGGGGGGGCGCGAGACCCAGTACTTC	CASSSVPGGRETQYF